This TCR beta chain was observed in a study of beta chain features in type 1 diabetes. As for the study in general: Examination covered over 85,000,000 sorted cells spanning all samples.

With 6 bases clipped from V and 1 base from J, the junction kept 10 bases outside the gene matches. Germline CDR1 SNHLY, CDR2 FYNNEI. The CDR3 has 16 amino acids. The study reverse transcribed the entire isolated RNA, so it sequenced expressed TCRB transcripts. About 3.6 million reads was the average for naive, central memory and regulatory T cell samples. The assay was immunoSEQ multiplex PCR, and TCRdb's table has in-frame clones only and misses some. The sample shows 300,000 to 400,000 clones, around 12% of them seen only once. Note on this clone: Its matching antigen is unknown.

Whole-study results and caveats: Among patients with Type 1 diabetes, TCRB CDR3s were moderately but significantly shorter in every one of the four CD4+ subsets. TCRB repertoires of naive, central memory and Treg cells appeared more similar among patients than among healthy donors.

Sequenced input: naive CD4+ T cells from blood. This clonotype was sampled from a man younger than 35 in good health. The chain carries TRBV2 and TRBJ2-3, with 7 positions matching TRBD1. The CDR3 spells CASRDPGQRRTDTQYF. The CDR3 DNA reads TGTGCCAGCAGAGACCCGGGACAGAGGCGCACAGATACGCAGTATTTT.